The 21 T cell receptor beta chains below all came from one sample that was sequenced in a study of T cells in Graves' hyperthyroidism and ophthalmopathy. It was RNA transcripts that yielded the amplified TCR beta CDR3 regions. With the HTBI primer set, the TCR CDR3 went through a first round of RT-PCR. One entry per CDR3 protein results from TCRdb running MiXCR on the multiplex PCR reads. The data contain about 290,000 distinct CDR3 sequences, roughly 14% of them singletons. Sequencing was carried out using blood. All receptors derive from a woman in her 30s with Graves' hyperthyroidism that later progressed to Graves' ophthalmopathy.

This clonotype was observed many times. V and J are TRBV27 and TRBJ2-1, with 10 bases fitting TRBD2. V was clipped by 3 bases and J by 5 bases; unmatched bases: 7. The CDR3 extends over 16 amino acids. Germline loops: CDR1 MNHEY, CDR2 SMNVEV (reference sequence). CDR3 bases: TGTGCCAGCAGTTTTACTAGCGGGACGATACACAATGAGCAGTTCTTC. This codes for CASSFTSGTIHNEQFF.

This clonotype occurred many times. The chain uses TRBV9 and TRBJ2-1; possible D gene TRBD2, 6 bases. The CDR3 runs 14 residues. CDR1 is SGDLS, CDR2 YYNGEE, per germline. V lost 0 bases and J lost 5, with 9 bases in between. Here the CDR3 reads CASSVAPSDNEQFF. In DNA, the CDR3 is TGTGCCAGCAGCGTAGCTCCTAGCGACAATGAGCAGTTCTTC.

This clonotype has a count of ten or more. The chain carries TRBV20-1 and TRBJ1-5, with TRBD1 as a possible D gene (5 bases). Looked up from germline, CDR1 is DFQATT and CDR2 is SNEGSKA (reference sequence). V lost 6 bases and J 0 bases, leaving 18 bases between the germline ends. The CDR3 has 16 amino acids. The CDR3 DNA reads TGCAGTGCATGGAGTCTGGGACGATATAGCAATCAGCCCCAGCATTTT. Translated: CSAWSLGRYSNQPQHF.

This clonotype was observed a handful of times. The chain recombines TRBV5-8 with TRBJ2-5, with 7 bases lining up with TRBD1. The germline gives CDR1 SGHTS, CDR2 YDEGEE. The CDR3 is made up of 12 amino acids. The V segment lost 9 bases and the J segment 1 base; nucleotides outside the gene matches: 3. CDR3 DNA sequence: TGTGCCAAAAAGGGGGCCCAAGAGACCCAGTACTTC. Translating it yields CAKKGAQETQYF.

This clonotype was counted many times. The chain has TRBV7-2 and TRBJ1-2; no definite D call. The CDR3 runs 14 residues. Germline CDR1 and CDR2: SGHTA and FQGNSA. The V end lost 2 bases, the J end lost 0 bases, and 7 bases lay between the germline ends. CDR3 nucleotides: TGTGCCAGCAGCTTATATGGGGCTAACTATGGCTACACCTTC. Protein sequence: CASSLYGANYGYTF. Combining the CDR3 with reference TRBV7-2 and TRBJ1-2 gives the whole variable domain GAGVSQSPSNKVTEKGKDVELRCDPISGHTALYWYRQSLGQGLEFLIYFQGNSAPDKSGLPSDRFSAERTGGSVSTLTIQRTQQEDSAVYLCASSLYGANYGYTFGSGTRLTVV.

This clonotype was found a few times. V gene TRBV7-9 combines with J gene TRBJ2-6, with unresolved D. Trimming left V 8 bases short and J 4 bases short, with 12 bases between. The CDR3 totals 14 residues. Germline lookup yields CDR1 SEHNR and CDR2 FQNEAQ (reference sequence). The CDR3 DNA sequence: TGTGCCAGCGGCCAAGAGACCGGGGCCAACGTCCTGACTTTC. This gives the protein CASGQETGANVLTF.

This clonotype was counted many times. The rearrangement links TRBV14 to TRBJ2-7, with D unresolved. Per germline, CDR1 SGHDN and CDR2 FVKESK. The CDR3 consists of 12 residues. The germline V and J ends were trimmed by 3 bases and 4 bases, with 7 bases remaining between them. The CDR3 region has the DNA TGTGCCAGCAGCCATGGAGCTTACGAGCAGTACTTC. It yields the protein CASSHGAYEQYF.

Ten or more counts support this clonotype. The gene calls are TRBV30 and TRBJ2-7; 8 bases fit TRBD1. Germline V CDR1 and CDR2: GTSNPN, SVGIG (reference sequence). The CDR3 runs 16 residues. Unmatched junction bases numbered 13, after V lost 2 bases and J lost 4 bases. The CDR3 region has the DNA TGTGCCTGGAGTCCCTTTAAAGACAGGGGTGGATACGAGCAGTACTTC. It translates to CAWSPFKDRGGYEQYF.

As DNA, the CDR3 is TGTGCCAGTGGGAGTAGGACCCTAAACTATGGCTACACCTTC. This encodes CASGSRTLNYGYTF. The genes are TRBV19 and TRBJ1-2; D call uncertain. From germline, CDR1 is LNHDA and CDR2 SQIVND (reference sequence). The ends were cut back, 8 bases at V and 2 bases at J, with 15 bases in the middle. The CDR3 has 14 amino acids.

This clonotype was found many times. The chain employs TRBV7-3 and TRBJ2-3; TRBD2 matches 14 bases. CDR3 length: 17 amino acids. Trimming removed 5 bases from V and 5 bases from J; junction bases left unmatched: 9. Germline assignment: CDR1 SGHTA and CDR2 FQGTGA. The chain's CDR3 is CASSLIPGLAGEDTQYF. The CDR3 DNA reads TGTGCCAGCAGCCTTATTCCGGGACTAGCGGGGGAAGATACGCAGTATTTT.

This clonotype was detected ten times or more. V is TRBV6-1 and J is TRBJ2-3; D call uncertain. Germline V lookup: CDR1 MNHNS, CDR2 SASEGT. The CDR3 covers 14 residues. The V gene lost 6 bases and the J gene lost 2 bases, with 12 bases spanning the gap. The CDR3, as DNA: TGTGCCAGCAGGCCCACTCCAGACACAGATACGCAGTATTTT. Amino acid sequence: CASRPTPDTDTQYF.

This clonotype was detected many times. The V gene is TRBV28, the J gene TRBJ1-1; 7 bases fit TRBD1. This CDR3 contains 15 residues. J gave up 4 bases and V 6 bases, and 11 bases lay outside the gene matches. Germline V gene data show CDR1 as MDHEN and CDR2 as SYDVKM. CDR3: CASREGGGWGTEAFF. For the CDR3, the DNA is TGTGCCAGCAGAGAGGGAGGGGGCTGGGGCACTGAAGCTTTCTTT.

On this clonotype itself: A single base separates this from a much larger clone, so it may be a read error. The J gene is TRBJ2-1, the V gene TRBV5-1, with no clear D. Germline V gene lookup returns CDR1 SGHRS and CDR2 YFSETQ. V was clipped by 2 bases and J by 6 bases, with 15 bases between them. The CDR3 spans 15 residues. The CDR3 protein is CASSFQTLSPNEQFF. The CDR3 bases are TGCGCCAGCAGCTTTCAGACCCTCAGTCCCAATGAGCAGTTCTTC.

The sample holds many counts of this clonotype. The chain uses TRBV20-1 and TRBJ1-1; 7 nucleotides line up with TRBD1. CDR1 is DFQATT, CDR2 SNEGSKA, per germline (reference sequence). The length of the CDR3 is 13 residues. V shed 5 bases and J 3 bases; nucleotides not matched to a gene: 6. CDR3 amino acids: CSAFGQADTEAFF. In nucleotides, the CDR3 is TGCAGTGCTTTTGGACAGGCGGACACTGAAGCTTTCTTT.

The chain recombines TRBV6-2 or TRBV6-3 with TRBJ2-2; TRBD1 agrees at 7 bases. The germline gives CDR1 MNHEY, CDR2 SVGEGT. The J segment lost 4 bases and the V segment lost 7 bases, leaving 9 bases of the junction unmatched. The CDR3 is 15 residues long. The CDR3 DNA reads TGTGCCAGCACCCAGGGGGAGTATCCCACCGGGGAGCTGTTTTTT. This sequence encodes CASTQGEYPTGELFF.

This clonotype has at least ten counts. The J gene is TRBJ2-7, the V gene TRBV11-2; tentative D call: TRBD2 (6 bases). The CDR3 extends over 14 amino acids. The V and J ends lost 3 bases and 6 bases respectively, with 15 bases between them. Per the germline V gene, CDR1 is SGHAT and CDR2 is FQNNGV. CDR3 in amino acids: CASSFPERGGEQYF. The CDR3 DNA is TGTGCCAGCAGCTTCCCCGAGAGGGGAGGCGAGCAGTACTTC.

In its sample, this clonotype was seen many times. This chain links TRBV5-1 with TRBJ2-1, with TRBD2 identical over 14 bases. Germline V gives CDR1 SGHRS, CDR2 YFSETQ. The V and J ends lost 3 bases and 7 bases, in that order; junction bases with no gene match: 3. The CDR3 contains 15 residues. CDR3 nucleotide sequence: TGCGCCAGCAGCTGGGGACTAGCGGGGGCTAATGAGCAGTTCTTC. It yields the protein CASSWGLAGANEQFF.

Only a few counts were recorded for this clonotype. Mismatch with germline at one junction end may stem from a read error. This chain uses TRBV7-6 with TRBJ2-1; TRBD2 agrees at 7 bases. CDR1 is SGHVS, CDR2 FNYEAQ, per germline. The CDR3 has 16 residues. CDR3 in amino acids: CASSLRAGSSCNEQFF. The CDR3 DNA is TGTGCCAGCAGCTTAAGAGCGGGGTCCTCCTGCAATGAGCAGTTCTTC.

In this sample, this clonotype turned up many times. CDR3 residues: CATNTGSWSGANVLTF. CDR3 coding DNA: TGTGCCACCAACACAGGGTCATGGTCTGGGGCCAACGTCCTGACTTTC. The chain employs TRBV19 and TRBJ2-6, with a weak D call TRBD1 (6 bases). V was pared by 10 bases and J by 1 base, with 17 bases between. CDR3 length equals 16 residues. Germline lookup yields CDR1 LNHDA and CDR2 SQIVND (reference sequence).

This clonotype was observed at least ten times. The chain is built from TRBV28 and TRBJ1-1; D unclear. There are 12 residues in the CDR3. CDR1 and CDR2 (germline): MDHEN, SYDVKM. Between the trimmed V and J ends, which lost 6 bases and 3 bases, there was a span of 8 bases. In DNA, the CDR3 is TGTGCCAGCAGCCCCGGTTACACTGAAGCTTTCTTT. This gives the protein CASSPGYTEAFF.

The chain links TRBV4-3 to TRBJ2-7, with D possibly being TRBD2 (5 bases). This CDR3 comprises 15 residues. Per the germline V gene, CDR1 is LGHNA and CDR2 is YSLEER. V was pared by 3 bases and J by 0 bases, with 12 bases between. This CDR3 is CASSQNRGPSYEQYF. In nucleotides, the CDR3 is TGCGCCAGCAGCCAGAACCGGGGTCCCTCCTACGAGCAGTACTTC.